Reported below is one T cell receptor beta chain. Its antigen remains unidentified. The data stem from a study of CD8 T cells in Susac syndrome. Study findings and constraints: A relatively small number of individuals underwent TCR sequencing and HLA analysis.

RNA, at roughly 0.5 to 1 ug, was reverse transcribed with random hexamers. In TCRdb, the immunoSEQ multiplex PCR reads were re-called with MiXCR into one record per CDR3 protein. The sample lists around 190,000 distinct CDR3 sequences; 90% to 95% were seen once. Deletions cut 9 bases from V and 8 bases from J, with 20 bases between. The length of the CDR3 is 14 residues. Peripheral blood CD8+ and CD4+ T cells were profiled by TCR beta sequencing. This TCR was recovered from a human donor in good health. The chain employs TRBV23-1 and TRBJ1-3, with D possibly matching TRBD1 (5 bases). TRBV23-1 is treated as an ORF (open reading frame) with a function not yet certain. Specimen: CD4+ T cells from PBMCs. CDR3 DNA sequence: TGCGCCAGGGGGGTCGGCCCTGAAGCATACACCATATATTTT. It codes for CARGVGPEAYTIYF.